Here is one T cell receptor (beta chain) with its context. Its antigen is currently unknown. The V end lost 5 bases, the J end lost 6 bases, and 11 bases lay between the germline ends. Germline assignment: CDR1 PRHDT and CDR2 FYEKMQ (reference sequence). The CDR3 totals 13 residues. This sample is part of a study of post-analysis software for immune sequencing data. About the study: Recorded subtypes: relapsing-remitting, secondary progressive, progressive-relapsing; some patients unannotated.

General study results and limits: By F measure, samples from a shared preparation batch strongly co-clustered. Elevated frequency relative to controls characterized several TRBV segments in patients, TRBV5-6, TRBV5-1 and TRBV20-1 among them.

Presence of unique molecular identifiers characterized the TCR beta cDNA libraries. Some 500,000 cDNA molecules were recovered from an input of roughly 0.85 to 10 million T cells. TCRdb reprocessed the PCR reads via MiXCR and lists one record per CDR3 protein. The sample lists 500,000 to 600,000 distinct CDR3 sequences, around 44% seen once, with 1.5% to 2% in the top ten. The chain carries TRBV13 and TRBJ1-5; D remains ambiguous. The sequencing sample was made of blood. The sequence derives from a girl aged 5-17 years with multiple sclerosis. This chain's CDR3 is CASSEKESQPQHF. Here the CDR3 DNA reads TGTGCCAGCAGCGAGAAGGAGTCTCAGCCCCAGCATTTT.